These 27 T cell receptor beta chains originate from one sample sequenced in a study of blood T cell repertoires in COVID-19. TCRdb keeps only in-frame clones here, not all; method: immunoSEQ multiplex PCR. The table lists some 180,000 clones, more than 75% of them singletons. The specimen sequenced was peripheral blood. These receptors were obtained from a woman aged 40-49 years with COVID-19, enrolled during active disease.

Here the CDR3 DNA reads TGTGCCAGCAGTTTTGCAGGGGTGAACACTGAAGCTTTCTTT. The encoded protein is CASSFAGVNTEAFF. The V call is TRBV27, the J call TRBJ1-1; tentatively, D is TRBD1 (6 bases). V lost 3 bases to trimming and J lost 0 bases, with 8 bases between them. The CDR3 loop spans 14 amino acids. CDR1 and CDR2 from the germline V gene are MNHEY and SMNVEV (reference sequence).

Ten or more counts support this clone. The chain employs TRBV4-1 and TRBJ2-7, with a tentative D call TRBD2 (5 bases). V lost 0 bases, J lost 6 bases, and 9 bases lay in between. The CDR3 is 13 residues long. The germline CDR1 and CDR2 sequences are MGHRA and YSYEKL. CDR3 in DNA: TGCGCCAGCAGCCAAGAAGTCCGGGGCGAGCAGTACTTC. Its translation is CASSQEVRGEQYF.

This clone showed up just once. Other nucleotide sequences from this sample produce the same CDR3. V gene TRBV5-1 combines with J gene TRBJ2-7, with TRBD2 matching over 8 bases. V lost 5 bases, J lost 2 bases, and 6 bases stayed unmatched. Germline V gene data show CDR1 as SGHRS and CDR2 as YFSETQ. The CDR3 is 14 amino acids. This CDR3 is CASSPGGSPYEQYF. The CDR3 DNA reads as TGCGCCAGCAGTCCGGGGGGGAGTCCCTACGAGCAGTACTTC.

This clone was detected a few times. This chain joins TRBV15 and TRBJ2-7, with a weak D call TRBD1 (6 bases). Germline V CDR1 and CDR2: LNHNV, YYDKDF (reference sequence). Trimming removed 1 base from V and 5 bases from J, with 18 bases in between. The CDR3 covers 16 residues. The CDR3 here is CATSRAPTGFMHEQYF. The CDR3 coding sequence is TGTGCCACCAGCAGAGCCCCAACAGGGTTTATGCACGAGCAGTACTTC.

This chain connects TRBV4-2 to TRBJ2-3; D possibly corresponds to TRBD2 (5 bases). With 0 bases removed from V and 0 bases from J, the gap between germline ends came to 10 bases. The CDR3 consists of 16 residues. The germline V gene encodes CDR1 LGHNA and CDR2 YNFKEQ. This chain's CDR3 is CASSQDLGASTDTQYF. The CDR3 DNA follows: TGTGCCAGCAGCCAAGATTTGGGAGCAAGCACAGATACGCAGTATTTT.

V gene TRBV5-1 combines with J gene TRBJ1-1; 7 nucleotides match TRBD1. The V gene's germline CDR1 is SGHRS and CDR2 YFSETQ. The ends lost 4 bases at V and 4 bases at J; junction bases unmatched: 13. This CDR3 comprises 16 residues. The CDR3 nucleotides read TGCGCCAGCAGCCTAGAGGGGGCCCCCAGCCCCACTGAAGCTTTCTTT. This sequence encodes CASSLEGAPSPTEAFF.

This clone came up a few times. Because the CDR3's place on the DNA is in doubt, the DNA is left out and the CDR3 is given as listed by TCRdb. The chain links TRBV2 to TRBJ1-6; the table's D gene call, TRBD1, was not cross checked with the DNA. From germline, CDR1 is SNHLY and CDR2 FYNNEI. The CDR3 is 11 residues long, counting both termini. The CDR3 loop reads CASSTSGQGIF.

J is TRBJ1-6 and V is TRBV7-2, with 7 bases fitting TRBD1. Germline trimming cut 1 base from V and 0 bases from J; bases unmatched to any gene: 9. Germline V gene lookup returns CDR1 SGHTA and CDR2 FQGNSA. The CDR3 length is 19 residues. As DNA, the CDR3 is TGTGCCAGCAGCTTAGGACTGGACAGGTACGACTCCTATAATTCACCCCTCCACTTT. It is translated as CASSLGLDRYDSYNSPLHF.

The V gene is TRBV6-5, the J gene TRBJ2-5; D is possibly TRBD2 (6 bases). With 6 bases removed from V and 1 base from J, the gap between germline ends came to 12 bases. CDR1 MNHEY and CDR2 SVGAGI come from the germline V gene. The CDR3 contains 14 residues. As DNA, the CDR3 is TGTGCCAGCAGCGGGACTCTCGCCCAAGAGACCCAGTACTTC. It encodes CASSGTLAQETQYF.

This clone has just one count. The DNA for the CDR3 is TGTGCCAGCACCCCCTCCGGTAGGGGGCCTGAAGCTTTCTTT. It encodes CASTPSGRGPEAFF. The V and J genes are TRBV3-1 (or the pseudogene TRBV3-2) and TRBJ1-1; TRBD1 aligns across 7 bases. This CDR3 is built from 14 residues. J gave up 6 bases and V 7 bases, and 11 bases lay outside the gene matches. In germline, CDR1 is LGHDT, CDR2 YNNKEL (reference sequence).

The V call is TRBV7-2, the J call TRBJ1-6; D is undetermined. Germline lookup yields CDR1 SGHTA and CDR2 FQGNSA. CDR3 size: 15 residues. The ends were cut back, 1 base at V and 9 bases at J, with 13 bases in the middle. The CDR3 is CASSLEAARVSPLHF. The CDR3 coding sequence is TGTGCCAGCAGCTTAGAGGCGGCCCGGGTTTCACCCCTCCACTTT.

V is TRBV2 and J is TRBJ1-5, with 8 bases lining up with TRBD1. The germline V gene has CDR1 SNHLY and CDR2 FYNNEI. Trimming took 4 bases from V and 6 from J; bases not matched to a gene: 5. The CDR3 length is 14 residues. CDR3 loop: CASSGTGNGQPQHF. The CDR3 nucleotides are TGTGCCAGCAGTGGGACAGGGAACGGTCAGCCCCAGCATTTT.

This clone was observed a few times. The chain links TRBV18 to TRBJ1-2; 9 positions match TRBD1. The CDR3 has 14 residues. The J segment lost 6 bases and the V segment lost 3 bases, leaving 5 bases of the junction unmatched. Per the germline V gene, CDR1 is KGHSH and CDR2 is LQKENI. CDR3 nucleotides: TGTGCCAGCTCACCGGGACAGGGAAGTGATGGCTACACCTTC. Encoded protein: CASSPGQGSDGYTF. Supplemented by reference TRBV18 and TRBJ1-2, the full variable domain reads NAGVMQNPRHLVRRRGQEARLRCSPMKGHSHVYWYRQLPEEGLKFMVYLQKENIIDESGMPKERFSAEFPKEGPSILRIQQVVRGDSAAYFCASSPGQGSDGYTFGSGTRLTVV.

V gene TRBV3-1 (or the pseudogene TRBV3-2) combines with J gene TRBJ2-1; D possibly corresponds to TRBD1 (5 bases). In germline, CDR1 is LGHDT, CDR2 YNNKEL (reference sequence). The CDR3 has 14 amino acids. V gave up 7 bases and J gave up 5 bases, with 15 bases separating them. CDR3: CASTTKGANNEQFF. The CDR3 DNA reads TGTGCCAGCACCACGAAAGGGGCGAACAATGAGCAGTTCTTC.

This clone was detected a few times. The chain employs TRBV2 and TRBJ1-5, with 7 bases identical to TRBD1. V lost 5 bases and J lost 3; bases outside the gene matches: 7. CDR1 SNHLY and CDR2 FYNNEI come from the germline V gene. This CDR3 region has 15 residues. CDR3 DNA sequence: TGTGCCAGCAGTCACACAGGGGATAACAATCAGCCCCAGCATTTT. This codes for CASSHTGDNNQPQHF.

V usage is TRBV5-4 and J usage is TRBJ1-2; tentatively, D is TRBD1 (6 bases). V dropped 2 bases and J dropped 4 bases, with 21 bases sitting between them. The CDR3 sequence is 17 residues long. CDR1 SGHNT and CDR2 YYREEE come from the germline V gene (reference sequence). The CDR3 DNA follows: TGTGCCAGCAGCTTCCGGGCAGGGGTTAGAGGTGGCTATGGCTACACCTTC. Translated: CASSFRAGVRGGYGYTF.

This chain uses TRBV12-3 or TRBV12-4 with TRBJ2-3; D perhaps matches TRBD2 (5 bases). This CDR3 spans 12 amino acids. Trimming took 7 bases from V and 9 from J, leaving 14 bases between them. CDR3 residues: CASNHPGYTQYF. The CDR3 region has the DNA TGTGCCAGCAACCACCCGGGGTACACGCAGTATTTT.

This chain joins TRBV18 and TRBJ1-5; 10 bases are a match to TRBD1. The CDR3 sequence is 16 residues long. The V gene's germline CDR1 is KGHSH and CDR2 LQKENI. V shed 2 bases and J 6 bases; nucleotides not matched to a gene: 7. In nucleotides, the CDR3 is TGTGCCAGCTCACCAAAAGGGACAGGGGAACCTCAGCCCCAGCATTTT. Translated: CASSPKGTGEPQPQHF.

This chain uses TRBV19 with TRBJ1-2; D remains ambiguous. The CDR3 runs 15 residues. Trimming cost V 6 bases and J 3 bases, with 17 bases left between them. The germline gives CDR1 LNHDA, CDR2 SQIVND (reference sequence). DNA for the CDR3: TGTGCCAGTAGGAAGGGTACGGGAATTGACTATGGCTACACCTTC. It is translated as CASRKGTGIDYGYTF.

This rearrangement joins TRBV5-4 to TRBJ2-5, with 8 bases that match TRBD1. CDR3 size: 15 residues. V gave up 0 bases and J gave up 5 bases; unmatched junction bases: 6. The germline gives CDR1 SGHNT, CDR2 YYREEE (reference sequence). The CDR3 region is CASSLGQGIWETQYF. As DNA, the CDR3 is TGTGCCAGCAGCTTGGGACAGGGGATTTGGGAGACCCAGTACTTC.

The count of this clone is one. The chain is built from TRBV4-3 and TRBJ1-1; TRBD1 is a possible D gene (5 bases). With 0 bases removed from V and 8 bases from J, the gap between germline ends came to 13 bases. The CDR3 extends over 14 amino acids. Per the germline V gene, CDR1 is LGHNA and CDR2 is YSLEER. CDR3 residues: CASSQEWGVGEAFF. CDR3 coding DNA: TGCGCCAGCAGCCAAGAGTGGGGGGTTGGGGAAGCTTTCTTT.

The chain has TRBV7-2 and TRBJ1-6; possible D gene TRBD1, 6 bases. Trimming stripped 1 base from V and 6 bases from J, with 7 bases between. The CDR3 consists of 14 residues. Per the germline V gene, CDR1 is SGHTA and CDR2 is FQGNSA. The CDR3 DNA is TGTGCCAGCAGCTTAGTACAGGGTAATTCACCCCTCCACTTT. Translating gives CASSLVQGNSPLHF.

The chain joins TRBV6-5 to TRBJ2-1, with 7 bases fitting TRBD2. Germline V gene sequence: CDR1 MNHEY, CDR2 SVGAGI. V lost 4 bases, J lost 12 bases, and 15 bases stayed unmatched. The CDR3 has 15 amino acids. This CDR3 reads CASSLRLARPQGQFF. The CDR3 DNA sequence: TGTGCCAGCAGTTTAAGACTAGCCCGCCCCCAGGGGCAGTTCTTC.

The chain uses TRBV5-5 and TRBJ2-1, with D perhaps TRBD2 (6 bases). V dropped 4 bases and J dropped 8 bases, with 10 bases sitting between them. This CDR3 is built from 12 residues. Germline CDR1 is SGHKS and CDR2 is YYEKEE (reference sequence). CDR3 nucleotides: TGTGCCAGCAGCCTGGGACTCGATGAGCAGTTCTTC. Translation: CASSLGLDEQFF.

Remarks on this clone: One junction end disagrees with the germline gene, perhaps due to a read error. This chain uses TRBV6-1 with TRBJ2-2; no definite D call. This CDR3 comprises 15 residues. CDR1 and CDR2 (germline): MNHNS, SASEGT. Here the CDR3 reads CASSEATVNTGELFF. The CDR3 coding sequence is TGTGCCAGCAGCGAAGCGACTGTGAACACCGGGGAGCTGTTTTTT.

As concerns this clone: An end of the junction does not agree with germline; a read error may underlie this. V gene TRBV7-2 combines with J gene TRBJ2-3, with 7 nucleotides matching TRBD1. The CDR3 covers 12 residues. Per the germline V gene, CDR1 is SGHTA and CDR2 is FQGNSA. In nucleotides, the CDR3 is TGTGCCAGCAGCTTAGGAGCCAGAGGGGGCAATTTT. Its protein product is CASSLGARGGNF.

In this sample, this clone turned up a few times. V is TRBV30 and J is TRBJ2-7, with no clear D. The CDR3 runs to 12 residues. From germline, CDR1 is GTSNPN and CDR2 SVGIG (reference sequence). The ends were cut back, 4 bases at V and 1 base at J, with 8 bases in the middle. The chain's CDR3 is CAWTHSSYEQYF. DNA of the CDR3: TGTGCCTGGACCCACAGTTCCTACGAGCAGTACTTC.